This T cell receptor beta chain emerged from a study of blood T cell repertoires in COVID-19. At the level of the study: The United States, Italy and Spain were the sources of the acute and convalescent COVID-19 samples. T cells, B-cell-depleted T cells, or PBMCs supplied cDNA or gDNA.

Some clones are missing from TCRdb's copy, which holds only in-frame ones; the method was immunoSEQ multiplex PCR. This sample has some 71,000 clones, with 84% found just once. V was clipped by 10 bases and J by 4 bases; unmatched bases: 12. Per the germline V gene, CDR1 is SGHAT and CDR2 is FQNNGV. The CDR3 is made up of 14 amino acids. The receptor was derived from a man aged 45-65 years with COVID-19, enrolled during active disease. The sample consisted of peripheral blood. The V and J genes are TRBV11-2 and TRBJ2-7; 8 nucleotides line up with TRBD1. CDR3: CAIATGTGPYEQYF. The CDR3 DNA sequence: TGTGCCATCGCCACCGGGACAGGACCTTACGAGCAGTACTTC.